This T cell receptor beta chain derives from a study of shared clonotypes between healthy human individuals. Study-wide results and limits: Measured sharing among donors was expected to vary with sequencing depth. Sampling covered blood only; tissue repertoires likely differ.

CDR3 length equals 17 residues. About this clone: Its antigen is still unknown.

The sorted-subset replicate PCRs were given 150 to 200 ng DNA, which is tens of thousands of T cell genomes. The assay was immunoSEQ multiplex PCR, and TCRdb's table has in-frame clones only and misses some. Of about 610,000 clones in the sample, roughly 97% were seen once. This sequence was found in a woman aged 25-40 years in good health. This chain joins TRBV1 and TRBJ2-1; the DNA was not compared with TRBD2, the D call given in the table. TRBV1 is listed as a pseudogene. The specimen was naive CD4+ T cells sorted from blood. Subset reported: CD45RA+ positively selected. The CDR3 coding sequence is TGCACCAGCAGCCAAGCTCCCGGGTGCGGCTCCTACAATGAGCAGTTCTTC. Translation gives CTSSQAPGCGSYNEQFF.